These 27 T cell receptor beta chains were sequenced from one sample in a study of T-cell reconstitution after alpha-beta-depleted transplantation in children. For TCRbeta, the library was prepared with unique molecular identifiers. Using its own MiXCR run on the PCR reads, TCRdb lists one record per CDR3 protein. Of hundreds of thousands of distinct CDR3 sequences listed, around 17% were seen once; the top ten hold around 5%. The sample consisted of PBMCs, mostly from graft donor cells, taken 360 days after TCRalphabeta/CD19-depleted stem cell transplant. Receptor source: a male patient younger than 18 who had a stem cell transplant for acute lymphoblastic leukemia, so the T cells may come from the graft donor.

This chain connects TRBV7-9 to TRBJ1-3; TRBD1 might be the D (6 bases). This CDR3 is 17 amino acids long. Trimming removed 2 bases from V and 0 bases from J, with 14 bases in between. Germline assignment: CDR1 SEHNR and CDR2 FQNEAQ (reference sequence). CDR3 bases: TGTGCCAGCAGCTTATTTGGGGGGCTTGACTCTGGAAACACCATATATTTT. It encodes CASSLFGGLDSGNTIYF.

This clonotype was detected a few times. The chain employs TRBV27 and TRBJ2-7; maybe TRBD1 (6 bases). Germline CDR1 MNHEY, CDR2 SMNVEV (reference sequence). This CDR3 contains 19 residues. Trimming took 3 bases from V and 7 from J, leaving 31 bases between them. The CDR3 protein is CASSLSGWTVLGGGGEQYF. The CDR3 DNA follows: TGTGCCAGCAGTTTGTCGGGTTGGACAGTCCTCGGCGGCGGAGGAGAGCAGTACTTC.

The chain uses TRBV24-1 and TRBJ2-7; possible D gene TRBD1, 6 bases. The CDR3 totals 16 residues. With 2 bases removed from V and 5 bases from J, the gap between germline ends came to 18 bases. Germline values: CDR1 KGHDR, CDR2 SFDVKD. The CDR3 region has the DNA TGTGCCACCAGTGATTCCTTTAAGGGGGAAAAGAACGAGCAGTACTTC. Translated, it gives CATSDSFKGEKNEQYF.

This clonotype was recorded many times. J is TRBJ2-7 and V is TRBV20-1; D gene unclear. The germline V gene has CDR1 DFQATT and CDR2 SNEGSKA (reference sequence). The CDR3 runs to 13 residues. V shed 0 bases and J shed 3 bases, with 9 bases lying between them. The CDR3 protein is CSARDLKIYEQYF. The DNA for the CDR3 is TGCAGTGCTAGAGATCTGAAGATCTACGAGCAGTACTTC.

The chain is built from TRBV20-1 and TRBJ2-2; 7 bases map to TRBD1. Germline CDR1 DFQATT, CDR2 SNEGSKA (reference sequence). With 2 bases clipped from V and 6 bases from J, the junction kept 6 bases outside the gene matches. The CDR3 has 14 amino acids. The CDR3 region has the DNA TGCAGTGCTAGAATAAACAGGGGTTCCGGGGAGCTGTTTTTT. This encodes CSARINRGSGELFF.

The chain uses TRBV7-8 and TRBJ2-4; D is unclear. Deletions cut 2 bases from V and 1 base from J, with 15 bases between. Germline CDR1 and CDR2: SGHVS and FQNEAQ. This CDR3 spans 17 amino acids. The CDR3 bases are TGTGCCAGCAGCTTAAAGGAGCGCGAAGGGGCCAAAAACATTCAGTACTTC. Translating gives CASSLKEREGAKNIQYF.

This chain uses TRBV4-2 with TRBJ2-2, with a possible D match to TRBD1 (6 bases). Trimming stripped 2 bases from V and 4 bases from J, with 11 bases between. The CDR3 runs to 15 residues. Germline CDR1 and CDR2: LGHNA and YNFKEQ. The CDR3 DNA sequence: TGTGCCAGCAGCCAACCGGGACATACCACCGGGGAGCTGTTTTTT. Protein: CASSQPGHTTGELFF.

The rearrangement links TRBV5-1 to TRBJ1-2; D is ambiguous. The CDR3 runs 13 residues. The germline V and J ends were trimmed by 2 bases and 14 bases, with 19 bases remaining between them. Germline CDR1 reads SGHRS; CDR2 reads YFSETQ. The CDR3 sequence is CASSFEGPTVGTF. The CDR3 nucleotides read TGCGCCAGCAGCTTTGAAGGACCCACGGTGGGAACCTTC.

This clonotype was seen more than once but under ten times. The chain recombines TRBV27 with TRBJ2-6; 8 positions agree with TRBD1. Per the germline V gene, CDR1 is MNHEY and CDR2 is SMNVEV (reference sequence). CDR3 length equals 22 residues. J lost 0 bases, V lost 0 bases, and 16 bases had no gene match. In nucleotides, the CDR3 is TGTGCCAGCAGTTTATCGTCATTTTTTGTGACAGGGGCCTACTCTGGGGCCAACGTCCTGACTTTC. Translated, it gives CASSLSSFFVTGAYSGANVLTF.

CDR3 amino acids: CSATRLAGGFLVDEQFF. The CDR3 bases are TGCAGTGCTACCCGACTAGCGGGAGGTTTTTTGGTGGATGAGCAGTTCTTC. The V gene is TRBV20-1, the J gene TRBJ2-1; 13 bases line up with TRBD2. Germline V gives CDR1 DFQATT, CDR2 SNEGSKA (reference sequence). Trimming took 4 bases from V and 8 from J; bases not matched to a gene: 14. The CDR3 runs to 17 residues.

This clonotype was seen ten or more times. Written as DNA, the CDR3 is TGTGCCAGCAGTCACTTGATCTACGAGCAGTACTTC. Translation: CASSHLIYEQYF. The rearrangement uses TRBV12-3 or TRBV12-4 and TRBJ2-7; no clear D. V lost 5 bases and J lost 3, with 8 bases in between. The CDR3 consists of 12 residues.

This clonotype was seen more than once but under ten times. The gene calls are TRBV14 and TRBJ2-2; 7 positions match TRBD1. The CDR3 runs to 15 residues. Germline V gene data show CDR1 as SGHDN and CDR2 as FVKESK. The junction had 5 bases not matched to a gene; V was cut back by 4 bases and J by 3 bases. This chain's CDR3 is CASSPLQGDTGELFF. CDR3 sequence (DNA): TGTGCCAGCAGCCCCCTTCAGGGGGACACCGGGGAGCTGTTTTTT.

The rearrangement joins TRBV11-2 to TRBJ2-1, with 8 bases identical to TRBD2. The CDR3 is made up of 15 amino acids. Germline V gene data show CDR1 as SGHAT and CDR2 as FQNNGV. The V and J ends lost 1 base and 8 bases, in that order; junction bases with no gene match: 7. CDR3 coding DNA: TGTGCCAGCAGCTTAGCAGCGGGAGCCTTCGATGAGCAGTTCTTC. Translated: CASSLAAGAFDEQFF.

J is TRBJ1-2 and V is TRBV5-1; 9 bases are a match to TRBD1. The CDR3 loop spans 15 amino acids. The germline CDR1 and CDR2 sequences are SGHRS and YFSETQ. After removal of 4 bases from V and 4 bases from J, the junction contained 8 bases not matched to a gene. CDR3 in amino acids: CASSLRQGGIYGYTF. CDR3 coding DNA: TGCGCCAGCAGCCTGCGACAGGGGGGGATCTATGGCTACACCTTC.

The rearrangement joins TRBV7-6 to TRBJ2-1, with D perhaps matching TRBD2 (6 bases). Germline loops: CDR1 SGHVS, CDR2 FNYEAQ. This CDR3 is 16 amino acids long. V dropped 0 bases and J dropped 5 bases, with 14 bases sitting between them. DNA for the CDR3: TGTGCCAGCAGCTTAGCACCGGGACTTGCAAACAATGAGCAGTTCTTC. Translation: CASSLAPGLANNEQFF. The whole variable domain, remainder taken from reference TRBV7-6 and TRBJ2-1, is GAGVSQSPRYKVTKRGQDVALRCDPISGHVSLYWYRQALGQGPEFLTYFNYEAQQDKSGLPNDRFSAERPEGSISTLTIQRTEQRDSAMYRCASSLAPGLANNEQFFGPGTRLTVL.

The CDR3 spells CSVDGRTTETQYF. CDR3 in DNA: TGCAGCGTTGACGGGAGAACGACGGAGACCCAGTACTTC. J is TRBJ2-5 and V is TRBV29-1, with D perhaps TRBD2 (6 bases). V was clipped by 3 bases and J by 5 bases, with 13 bases between them. The CDR3 length is 13 residues. In germline, CDR1 is SQVTM, CDR2 ANQGSEA.

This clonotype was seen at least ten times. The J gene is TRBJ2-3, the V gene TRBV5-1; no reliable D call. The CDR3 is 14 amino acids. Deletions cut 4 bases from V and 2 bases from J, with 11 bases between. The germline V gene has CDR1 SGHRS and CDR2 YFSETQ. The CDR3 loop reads CASSTEPHTDTQYF. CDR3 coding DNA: TGCGCCAGCAGCACGGAACCCCACACAGATACGCAGTATTTT.

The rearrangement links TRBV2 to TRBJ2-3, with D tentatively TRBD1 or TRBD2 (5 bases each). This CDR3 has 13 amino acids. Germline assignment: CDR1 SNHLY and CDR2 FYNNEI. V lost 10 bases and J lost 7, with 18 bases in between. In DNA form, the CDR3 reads TGTGCCACCCTTAGTTGGGGGAAAAATACGCAGTATTTT. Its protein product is CATLSWGKNTQYF.

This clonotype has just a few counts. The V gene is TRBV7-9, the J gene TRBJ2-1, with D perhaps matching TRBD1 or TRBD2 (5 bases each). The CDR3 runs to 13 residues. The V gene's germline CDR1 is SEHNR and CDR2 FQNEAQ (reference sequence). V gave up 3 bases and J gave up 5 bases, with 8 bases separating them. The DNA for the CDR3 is TGTGCCAGCAGCTTCGGGGCAGACAATGAGCAGTTCTTC. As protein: CASSFGADNEQFF.

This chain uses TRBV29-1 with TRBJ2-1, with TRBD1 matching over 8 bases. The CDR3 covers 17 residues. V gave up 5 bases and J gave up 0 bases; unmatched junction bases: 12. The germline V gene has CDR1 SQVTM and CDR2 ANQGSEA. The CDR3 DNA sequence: TGCAGCGTTAAGAACCTCCGGACAGGGAGCTCCTACAATGAGCAGTTCTTC. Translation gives CSVKNLRTGSSYNEQFF.

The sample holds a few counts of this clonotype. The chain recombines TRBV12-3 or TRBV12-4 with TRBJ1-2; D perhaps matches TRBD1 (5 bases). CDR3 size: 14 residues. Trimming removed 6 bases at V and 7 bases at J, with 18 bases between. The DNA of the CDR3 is TGTGCCAGCAGACAGACCGGACACGGCTTTGGCTACACCTTC. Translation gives CASRQTGHGFGYTF.

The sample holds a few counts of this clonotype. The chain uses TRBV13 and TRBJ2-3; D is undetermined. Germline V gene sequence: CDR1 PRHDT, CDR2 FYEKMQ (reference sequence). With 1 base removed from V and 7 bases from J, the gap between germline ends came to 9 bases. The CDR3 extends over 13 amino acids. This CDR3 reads CASSLDISNTQYF. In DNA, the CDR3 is TGTGCCAGCAGCTTAGATATTTCGAATACGCAGTATTTT.

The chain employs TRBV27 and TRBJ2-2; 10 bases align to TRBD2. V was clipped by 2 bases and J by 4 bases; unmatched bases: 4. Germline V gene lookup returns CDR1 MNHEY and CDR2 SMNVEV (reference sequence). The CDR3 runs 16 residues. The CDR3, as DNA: TGTGCCAGCAGTTTAGGTCGACTAGCGGGCACCGGGGAGCTGTTTTTT. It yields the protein CASSLGRLAGTGELFF.

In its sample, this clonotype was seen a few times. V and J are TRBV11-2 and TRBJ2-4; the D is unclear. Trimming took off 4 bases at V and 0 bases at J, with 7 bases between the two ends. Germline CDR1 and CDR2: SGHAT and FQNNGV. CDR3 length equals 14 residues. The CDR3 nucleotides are TGTGCCAGCAGCTCCGGGCCAGCCAAAAACATTCAGTACTTC. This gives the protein CASSSGPAKNIQYF.

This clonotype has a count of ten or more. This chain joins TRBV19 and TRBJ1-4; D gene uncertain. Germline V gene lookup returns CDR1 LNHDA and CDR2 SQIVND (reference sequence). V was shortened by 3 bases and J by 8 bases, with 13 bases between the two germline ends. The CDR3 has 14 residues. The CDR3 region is CASSITQAHEKLFF. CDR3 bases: TGTGCCAGTAGTATCACCCAGGCCCACGAAAAACTGTTTTTT.

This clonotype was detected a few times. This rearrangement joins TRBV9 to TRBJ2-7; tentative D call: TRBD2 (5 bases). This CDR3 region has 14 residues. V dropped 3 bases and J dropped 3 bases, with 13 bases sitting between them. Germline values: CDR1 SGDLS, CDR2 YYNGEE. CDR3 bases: TGTGCCAGCAGCGCCGGGGTGGGAGACTACGAGCAGTACTTC. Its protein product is CASSAGVGDYEQYF.

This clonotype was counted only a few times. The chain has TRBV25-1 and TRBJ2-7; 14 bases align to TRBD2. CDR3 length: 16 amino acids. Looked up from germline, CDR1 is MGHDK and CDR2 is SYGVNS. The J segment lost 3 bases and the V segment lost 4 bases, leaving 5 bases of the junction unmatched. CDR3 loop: CASSVGLAGGYYEQYF. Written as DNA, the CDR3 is TGTGCCAGCAGTGTAGGACTAGCGGGAGGCTACTACGAGCAGTACTTC.